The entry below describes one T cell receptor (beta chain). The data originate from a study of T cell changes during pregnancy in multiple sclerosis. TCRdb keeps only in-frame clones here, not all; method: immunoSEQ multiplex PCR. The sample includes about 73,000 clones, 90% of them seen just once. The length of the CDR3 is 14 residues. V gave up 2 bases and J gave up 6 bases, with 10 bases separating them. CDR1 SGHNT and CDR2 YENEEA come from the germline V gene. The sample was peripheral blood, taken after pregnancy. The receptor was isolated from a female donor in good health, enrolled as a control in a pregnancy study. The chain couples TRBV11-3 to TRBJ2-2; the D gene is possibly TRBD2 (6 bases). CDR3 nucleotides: TGTGCCAGCAGCTTACTCCCGGGGGCCGGGGAGCTGTTTTTT. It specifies CASSLLPGAGELFF.